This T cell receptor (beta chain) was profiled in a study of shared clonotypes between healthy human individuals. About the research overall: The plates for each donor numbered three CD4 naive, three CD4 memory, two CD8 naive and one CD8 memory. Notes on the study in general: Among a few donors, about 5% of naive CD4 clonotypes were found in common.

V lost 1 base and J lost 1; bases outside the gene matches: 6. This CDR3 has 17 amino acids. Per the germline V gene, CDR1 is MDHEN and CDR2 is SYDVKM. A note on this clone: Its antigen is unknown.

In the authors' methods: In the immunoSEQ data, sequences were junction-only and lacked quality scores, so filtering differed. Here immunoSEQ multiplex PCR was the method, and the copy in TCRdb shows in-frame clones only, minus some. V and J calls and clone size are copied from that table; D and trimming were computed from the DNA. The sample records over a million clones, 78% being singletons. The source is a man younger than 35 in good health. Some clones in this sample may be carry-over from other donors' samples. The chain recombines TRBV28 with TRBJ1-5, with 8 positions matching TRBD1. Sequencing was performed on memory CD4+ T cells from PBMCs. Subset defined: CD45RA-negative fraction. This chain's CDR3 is CASSLFPTGGSNQPQHF. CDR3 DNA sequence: TGTGCCAGCAGTTTATTTCCAACAGGGGGAAGCAATCAGCCCCAGCATTTT.